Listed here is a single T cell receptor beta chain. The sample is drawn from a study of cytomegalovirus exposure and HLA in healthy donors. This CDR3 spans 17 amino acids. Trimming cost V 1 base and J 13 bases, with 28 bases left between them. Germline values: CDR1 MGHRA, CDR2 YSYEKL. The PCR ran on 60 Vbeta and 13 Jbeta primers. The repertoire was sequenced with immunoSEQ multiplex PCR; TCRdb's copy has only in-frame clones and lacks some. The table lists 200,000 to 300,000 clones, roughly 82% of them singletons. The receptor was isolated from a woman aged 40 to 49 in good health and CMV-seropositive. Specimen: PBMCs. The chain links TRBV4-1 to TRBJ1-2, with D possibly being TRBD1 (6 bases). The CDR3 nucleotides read TGCGCCAGCAGCCAAGTTTCAATTTCGCAGGGGCAGGGAAGGTGCACCTTC. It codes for CASSQVSISQGQGRCTF.